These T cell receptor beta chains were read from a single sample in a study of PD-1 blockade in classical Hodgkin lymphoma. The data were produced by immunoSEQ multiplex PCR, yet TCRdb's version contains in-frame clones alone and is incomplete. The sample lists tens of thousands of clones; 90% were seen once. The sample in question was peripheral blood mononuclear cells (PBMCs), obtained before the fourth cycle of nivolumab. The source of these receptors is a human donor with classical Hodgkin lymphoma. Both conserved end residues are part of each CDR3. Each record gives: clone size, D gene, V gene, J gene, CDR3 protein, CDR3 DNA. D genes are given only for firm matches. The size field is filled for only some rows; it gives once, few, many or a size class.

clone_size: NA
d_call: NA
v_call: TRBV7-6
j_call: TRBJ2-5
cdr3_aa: CASSEMVLAGETQYF
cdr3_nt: TGTGCCAGCAGCGAAATGGTTCTAGCTGGGGAGACCCAGTACTTC

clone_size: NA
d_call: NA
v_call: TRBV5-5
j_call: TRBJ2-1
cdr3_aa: CASSLVTGRGSSYNEQFF
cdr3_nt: TGTGCCAGCAGCTTGGTTACCGGACGGGGCAGCTCCTACAATGAGCAGTTCTTC

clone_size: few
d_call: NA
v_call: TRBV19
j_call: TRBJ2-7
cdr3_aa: CASGATGYEQYF
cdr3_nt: TGTGCCAGCGGGGCCACGGGCTACGAGCAGTACTTC

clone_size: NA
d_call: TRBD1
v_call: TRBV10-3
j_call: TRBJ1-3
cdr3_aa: CAISAGQAFGNTIYF
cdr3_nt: TGTGCCATCAGTGCGGGACAGGCCTTTGGAAACACCATATATTTT

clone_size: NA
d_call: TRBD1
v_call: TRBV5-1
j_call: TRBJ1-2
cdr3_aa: CASSSGTANYGYTF
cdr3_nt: TGCGCCAGCAGCTCAGGGACAGCCAACTATGGCTACACCTTC

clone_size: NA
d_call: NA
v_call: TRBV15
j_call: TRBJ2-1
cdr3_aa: CATSRDREGYNEQFF
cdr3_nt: TGTGCCACCAGCAGGGACAGAGAAGGCTACAATGAGCAGTTCTTC

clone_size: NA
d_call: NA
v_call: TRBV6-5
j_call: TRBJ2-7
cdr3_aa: CASRFTPVSSYEQYF
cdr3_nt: TGTGCCAGCAGATTCACCCCGGTTTCTTCCTACGAGCAGTACTTC

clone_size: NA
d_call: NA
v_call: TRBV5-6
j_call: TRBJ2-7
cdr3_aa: CASSPPGGWGYGDEQYF
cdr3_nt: TGTGCCAGCAGCCCCCCAGGGGGGTGGGGTTATGGGGACGAGCAGTACTTC

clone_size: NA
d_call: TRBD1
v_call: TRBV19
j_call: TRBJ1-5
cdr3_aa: CASSDRDSNQPQHF
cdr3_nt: TGTGCCAGTAGTGACAGGGACAGCAATCAGCCCCAGCATTTT

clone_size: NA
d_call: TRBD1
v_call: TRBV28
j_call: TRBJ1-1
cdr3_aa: CATIRQGYTEAFF
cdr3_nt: TGTGCCACTATAAGACAGGGGTACACTGAAGCTTTCTTT

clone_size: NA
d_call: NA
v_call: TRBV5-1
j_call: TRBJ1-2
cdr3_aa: CASGEDGYGYTF
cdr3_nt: TGCGCCAGCGGGGAGGACGGCTATGGCTACACCTTC

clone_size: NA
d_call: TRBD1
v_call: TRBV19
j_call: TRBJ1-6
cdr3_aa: CASSMTGSSYNSPLHF
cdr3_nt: TGTGCCAGTAGTATGACAGGGAGCTCCTATAATTCACCCCTCCACTTT

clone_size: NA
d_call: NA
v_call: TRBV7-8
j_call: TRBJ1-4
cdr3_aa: CASSSRDISTNEKLFF
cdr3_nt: TGTGCCAGCAGCTCGAGGGACATTTCAACTAATGAAAAACTGTTTTTT

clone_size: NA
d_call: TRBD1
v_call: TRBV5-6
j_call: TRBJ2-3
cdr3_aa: CASSPLAGQGVDTQYF
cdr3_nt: TGTGCCAGCAGCCCTCTAGCAGGACAGGGGGTGGATACGCAGTATTTT

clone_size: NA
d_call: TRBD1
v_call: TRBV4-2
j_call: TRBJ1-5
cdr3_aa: CASSQDPGQGANQPQHF
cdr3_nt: TGTGCCAGCAGCCAAGACCCCGGACAGGGGGCAAATCAGCCCCAGCATTTT

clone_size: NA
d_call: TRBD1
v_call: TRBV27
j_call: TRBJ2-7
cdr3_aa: CASTSRDSGYEQYF
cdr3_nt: TGTGCCAGCACCTCGAGGGACAGTGGCTACGAGCAGTACTTC

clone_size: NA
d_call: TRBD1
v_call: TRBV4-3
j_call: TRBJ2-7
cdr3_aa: CASSPQAHPGQSYEQYF
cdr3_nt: TGCGCCAGCAGCCCTCAAGCCCATCCGGGACAGTCCTACGAGCAGTACTTC

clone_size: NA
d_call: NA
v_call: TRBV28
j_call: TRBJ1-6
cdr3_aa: CASSPSPNPNSPLHF
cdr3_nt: TGTGCCAGCAGTCCCTCCCCGAACCCTAATTCACCCCTCCACTTT

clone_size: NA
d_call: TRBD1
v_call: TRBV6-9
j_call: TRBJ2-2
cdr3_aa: CASRDLPDRGDTGELFF
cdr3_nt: TGTGCCAGCAGGGACCTACCAGACAGGGGGGACACCGGGGAGCTGTTTTTT

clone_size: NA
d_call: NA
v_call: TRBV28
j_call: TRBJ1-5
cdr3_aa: CASSSGNNQPQHF
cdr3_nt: TGTGCCAGCAGTTCAGGGAACAATCAGCCCCAGCATTTT

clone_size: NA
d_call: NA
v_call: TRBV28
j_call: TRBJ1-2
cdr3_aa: CASSPEEFYGYTF
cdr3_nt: TGTGCCAGCAGCCCAGAAGAGTTCTATGGCTACACCTTC

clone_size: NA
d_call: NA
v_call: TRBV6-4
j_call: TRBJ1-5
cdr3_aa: CASSPRGRGSNQPQHF
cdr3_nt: TGTGCCAGCAGTCCCAGGGGAAGAGGGAGCAATCAGCCCCAGCATTTT

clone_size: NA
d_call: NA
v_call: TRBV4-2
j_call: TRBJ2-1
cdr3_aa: CASSQEVRDNEQFF
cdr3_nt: TGTGCCAGCAGCCAAGAGGTCAGAGACAATGAGCAGTTCTTC

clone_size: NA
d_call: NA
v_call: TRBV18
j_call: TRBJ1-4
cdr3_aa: CASSPARAPNEKLFF
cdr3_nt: TGTGCCAGCTCACCAGCAAGGGCACCTAATGAAAAACTGTTTTTT

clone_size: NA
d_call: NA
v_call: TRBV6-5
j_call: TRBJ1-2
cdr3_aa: CASTLRSNYGYTF
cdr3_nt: TGTGCCAGCACCCTGAGGAGCAACTATGGCTACACCTTC

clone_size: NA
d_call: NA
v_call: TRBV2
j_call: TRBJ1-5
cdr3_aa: CASRRGGGRFGQPQHF
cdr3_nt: TGTGCCAGCAGGAGAGGTGGAGGGAGGTTCGGACAGCCCCAGCATTTT

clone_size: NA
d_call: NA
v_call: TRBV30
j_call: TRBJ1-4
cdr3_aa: CAWSTLQGWDEKLFF
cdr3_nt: TGTGCCTGGAGTACCCTCCAGGGCTGGGATGAAAAACTGTTTTTT

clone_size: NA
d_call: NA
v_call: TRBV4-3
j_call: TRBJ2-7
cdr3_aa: CASSLGVSYEQYF
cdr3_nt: TGCGCCAGCAGCCTCGGGGTCTCCTACGAGCAGTACTTC

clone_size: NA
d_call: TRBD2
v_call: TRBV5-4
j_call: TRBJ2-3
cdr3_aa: CASSTWPGLAITDTQYF
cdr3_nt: TGTGCCAGCAGCACCTGGCCGGGACTAGCAATCACAGATACGCAGTATTTT

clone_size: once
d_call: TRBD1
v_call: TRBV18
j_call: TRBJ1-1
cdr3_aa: CASSPQGARTEAFF
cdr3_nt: TGTGCCAGCTCACCGCAGGGGGCCCGCACTGAAGCTTTCTTT

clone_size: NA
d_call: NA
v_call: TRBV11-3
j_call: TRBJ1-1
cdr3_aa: CASSLDPDGGPEAFF
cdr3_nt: TGTGCCAGCAGCTTAGATCCCGACGGGGGCCCTGAAGCTTTCTTT

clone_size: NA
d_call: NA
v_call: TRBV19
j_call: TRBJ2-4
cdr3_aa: CASSIGSIGAKNIQYF
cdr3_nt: TGTGCCAGTAGTATCGGGAGTATTGGAGCCAAAAACATTCAGTACTTC

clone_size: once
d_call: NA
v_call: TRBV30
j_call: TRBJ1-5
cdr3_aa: CAWSVPLGREDQPQHF
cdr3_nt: TGTGCCTGGAGTGTACCACTAGGACGTGAGGATCAGCCCCAGCATTTT

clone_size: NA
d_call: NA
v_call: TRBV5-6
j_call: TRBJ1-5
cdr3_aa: CASSYSNQPQHF
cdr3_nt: TGTGCCAGCAGCTATAGCAATCAGCCCCAGCATTTT

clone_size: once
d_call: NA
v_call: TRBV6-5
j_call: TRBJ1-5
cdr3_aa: CASSYGQNNQPQHF
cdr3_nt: TGTGCCAGCAGTTACGGCCAGAATAATCAGCCCCAGCATTTT

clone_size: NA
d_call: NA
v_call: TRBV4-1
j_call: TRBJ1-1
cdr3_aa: CASSQSASADFAEAFF
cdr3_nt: TGCGCCAGCAGCCAGAGTGCGTCAGCTGATTTCGCTGAAGCTTTCTTT

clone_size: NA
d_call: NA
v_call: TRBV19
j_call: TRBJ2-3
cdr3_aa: CASSRDTDTQYF
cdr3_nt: TGTGCCAGTAGTAGAGACACAGATACGCAGTATTTT

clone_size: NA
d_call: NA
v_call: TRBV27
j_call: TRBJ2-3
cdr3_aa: CASSTADTQYF
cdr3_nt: TGTGCCAGCAGTACCGCAGATACGCAGTATTTT

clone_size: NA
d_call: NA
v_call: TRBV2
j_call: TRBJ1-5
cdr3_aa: CASSVTESNQPQHF
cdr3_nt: TGTGCCAGCAGTGTTACAGAAAGCAATCAGCCCCAGCATTTT

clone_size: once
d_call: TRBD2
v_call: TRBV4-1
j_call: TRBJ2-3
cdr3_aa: CASSPSGGNTDTQYF
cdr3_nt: TGCGCCAGCAGCCCCAGCGGGGGAAACACAGATACGCAGTATTTT

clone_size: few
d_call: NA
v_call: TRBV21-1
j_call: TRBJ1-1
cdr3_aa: CASLVGTEAFF
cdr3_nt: TGTGCCAGCCTGGTGGGCACTGAAGCTTTCTTT

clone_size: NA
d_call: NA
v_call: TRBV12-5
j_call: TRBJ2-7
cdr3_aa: CASGPIFGRDYEQYF
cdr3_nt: TGTGCTAGTGGTCCCATATTTGGCAGGGACTACGAGCAGTACTTC

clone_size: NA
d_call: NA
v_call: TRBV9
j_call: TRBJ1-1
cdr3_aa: CASSAQGYSTEAFF
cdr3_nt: TGTGCCAGCAGCGCCCAGGGTTATTCCACTGAAGCTTTCTTT

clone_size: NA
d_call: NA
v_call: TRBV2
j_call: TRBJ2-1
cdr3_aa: CASKAEQYNEQFF
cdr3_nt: TGTGCCAGCAAAGCCGAGCAATACAATGAGCAGTTCTTC

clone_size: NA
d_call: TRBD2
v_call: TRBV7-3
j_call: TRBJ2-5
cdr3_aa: CASSYGPSGGRETQYF
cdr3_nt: TGTGCCAGCAGCTACGGGCCTAGCGGGGGAAGGGAGACCCAGTACTTC

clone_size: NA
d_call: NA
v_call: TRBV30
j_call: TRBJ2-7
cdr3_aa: CAWRDPIGGARVEQYF
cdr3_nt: TGTGCCTGGAGGGATCCGATTGGGGGGGCTCGGGTCGAGCAGTACTTC